The 18 T cell receptor beta chains below come from one sample, sequenced in a study of control samples from healthy donors and cancer patients. Profiled with immunoSEQ multiplex PCR; TCRdb holds only in-frame clones, not every one. The sample lists some 120,000 clones, approximately 89% occurring once. The sequenced sample was blood. The receptors shown here come from a woman under 30 in good health.

V usage is TRBV9 and J usage is TRBJ1-2; TRBD1 matches 9 bases. In germline, CDR1 is SGDLS, CDR2 YYNGEE. This CDR3 is 14 amino acids long. Losses at the gene ends were 4 bases for V and 6 bases for J; bases not matched to a gene: 7. This CDR3 is CASSPGTGRDGYTF. DNA for the CDR3: TGTGCCAGCAGCCCCGGGACAGGGAGAGATGGCTACACCTTC.

This chain joins TRBV2 and TRBJ2-7; maybe TRBD1 (6 bases). Germline lookup yields CDR1 SNHLY and CDR2 FYNNEI. The CDR3 is made up of 11 amino acids. Trimming cost V 8 bases and J 3 bases, with 8 bases left between them. The CDR3 region is CASGRGYEQYF. CDR3 nucleotide sequence: TGTGCCAGCGGCAGGGGCTACGAGCAGTACTTC. Complete variable domain (other parts from reference TRBV2 and TRBJ2-7): EPEVTQTPSHQVTQMGQEVILRCVPISNHLYFYWYRQILGQKVEFLVSFYNNEISEKSEIFDDQFSVERPDGSNFTLKIRSTKLEDSAMYFCASGRGYEQYFGPGTRLTVT.

The chain carries TRBV18 and TRBJ1-2; 7 positions match TRBD1. Trimming took 3 bases from V and 4 from J; bases not matched to a gene: 5. The CDR3 sequence is 14 residues long. Germline V gene sequence: CDR1 KGHSH, CDR2 LQKENI. CDR3 loop: CASSPDRDFYGYTF. CDR3 in DNA: TGTGCCAGCTCACCTGACAGGGATTTCTATGGCTACACCTTC.

The V and J genes are TRBV28 and TRBJ2-1, with D hard to call. Looked up from germline, CDR1 is MDHEN and CDR2 is SYDVKM. The CDR3 consists of 15 residues. V was clipped by 4 bases and J by 3 bases, with 13 bases between them. The CDR3 DNA reads TGTGCCAGCAGTTCTGGGGTCCCCTACTACAATGAGCAGTTCTTC. It translates to CASSSGVPYYNEQFF.

The J gene is TRBJ1-6, the V gene TRBV6-6, with a possible D match to TRBD1 (5 bases). V gave up 7 bases and J gave up 7 bases, with 14 bases separating them. Germline V gives CDR1 MNHNY, CDR2 SVGAGI (reference sequence). There are 14 residues in the CDR3. The CDR3 protein is CASTYQGWNSPLHF. CDR3 nucleotides: TGTGCCAGCACCTACCAGGGCTGGAATTCACCCCTCCACTTT.

The rearrangement joins TRBV18 to TRBJ2-2; unclear D gene. Per the germline V gene, CDR1 is KGHSH and CDR2 is LQKENI. Deletions cut 5 bases from V and 4 bases from J, with 17 bases between. The CDR3 extends over 16 amino acids. CDR3 DNA sequence: TGTGCCAGCTCAGGTAGCTCAGCCAGCACCACCGGGGAGCTGTTTTTT. This sequence encodes CASSGSSASTTGELFF.

The chain combines TRBV19 with TRBJ2-1; TRBD1 is a possible D gene (6 bases). Trimming stripped 5 bases from V and 10 bases from J, with 21 bases between. CDR1 and CDR2 from the germline V gene are LNHDA and SQIVND (reference sequence). There are 15 residues in the CDR3. This CDR3 reads CASSSTTIQGREQFF. The CDR3, as DNA: TGTGCCAGTAGTTCCACTACCATACAGGGAAGGGAGCAGTTCTTC.

The chain links TRBV19 to TRBJ2-1; TRBD1 aligns across 8 bases. V lost 9 bases, J lost 4 bases, and 11 bases stayed unmatched. Germline V lookup: CDR1 LNHDA, CDR2 SQIVND (reference sequence). The length of the CDR3 is 15 residues. CDR3 sequence: CASGLGDRPYNEQFF. CDR3 bases: TGTGCCAGCGGGCTGGGGGACAGGCCTTACAATGAGCAGTTCTTC.

Here the CDR3 reads CASSPFERTQETQYF. The CDR3 DNA reads TGTGCCAGCAGCCCATTCGAGAGGACCCAAGAGACCCAGTACTTC. The chain combines TRBV7-6 with TRBJ2-5; no clear D gene. CDR1 is SGHVS, CDR2 FNYEAQ, per germline. CDR3 length equals 15 residues. V lost 5 bases and J 1 base, leaving 14 bases between the germline ends. Variable domain in full (rest from reference TRBV7-6 and TRBJ2-5): GAGVSQSPRYKVTKRGQDVALRCDPISGHVSLYWYRQALGQGPEFLTYFNYEAQQDKSGLPNDRFSAERPEGSISTLTIQRTEQRDSAMYRCASSPFERTQETQYFGPGTRLLVL.

This chain joins TRBV7-8 and TRBJ2-7; TRBD2 aligns across 8 bases. V was pared by 5 bases and J by 4 bases, with 10 bases of the junction left unmatched. Germline V lookup: CDR1 SGHVS, CDR2 FQNEAQ. The CDR3 has 15 amino acids. CDR3 amino acids: CASSLTQAGDYEQYF. DNA for the CDR3: TGTGCCAGCAGCCTTACTCAAGCGGGAGATTACGAGCAGTACTTC.

The rearrangement uses TRBV27 and TRBJ2-7, with 9 bases matching TRBD2. In germline, CDR1 is MNHEY, CDR2 SMNVEV (reference sequence). V trimming: 3 bases; J trimming: 6 bases; junction bases outside the gene matches: 6. This CDR3 region has 14 residues. CDR3 residues: CASSFEAGGTEQYF. CDR3 coding DNA: TGTGCCAGCAGTTTCGAGGCGGGAGGGACCGAGCAGTACTTC.

The chain combines TRBV15 with TRBJ2-7; D gene ambiguous. Trimming shortened V by 3 bases and J by 0 bases, and 9 bases separated the two germline ends. This CDR3 contains 14 residues. Per the germline V gene, CDR1 is LNHNV and CDR2 is YYDKDF (reference sequence). Written as DNA, the CDR3 is TGTGCCACCAGCAGGGACGTCGCCTCCTACGAGCAGTACTTC. Translating it yields CATSRDVASYEQYF. Filled out from reference TRBV15 and TRBJ2-7, the complete variable domain reads DAMVIQNPRYQVTQFGKPVTLSCSQTLNHNVMYWYQQKSSQAPKLLFHYYDKDFNNEADTPDNFQSRRPNTSFCFLDIRSPGLGDTAMYLCATSRDVASYEQYFGPGTRLTVT.

This chain uses TRBV4-1 with TRBJ2-1; perhaps TRBD2 as D (6 bases). Trimming stripped 0 bases from V and 15 bases from J, with 12 bases between. Germline values: CDR1 MGHRA, CDR2 YSYEKL. CDR3 length: 12 residues. CDR3: CASSQEGGVRFF. CDR3 nucleotide sequence: TGCGCCAGCAGCCAAGAAGGCGGGGTCCGGTTCTTC.

The V gene is TRBV4-3, the J gene TRBJ2-4; 8 nucleotides match TRBD2. In germline, CDR1 is LGHNA, CDR2 YSLEER. The V segment lost 4 bases and the J segment 9 bases; nucleotides outside the gene matches: 14. This CDR3 region has 16 residues. The chain's CDR3 is CASSLSVWGSGGIQYF. The CDR3, as DNA: TGCGCCAGCAGCCTAAGTGTTTGGGGGAGCGGGGGCATTCAGTACTTC.

V is TRBV29-1 and J is TRBJ2-7; possibly TRBD1 for D (6 bases). The CDR3 is 14 residues long. Germline V gives CDR1 SQVTM, CDR2 ANQGSEA. V was clipped by 6 bases and J by 0 bases, with 15 bases between them. CDR3 nucleotides: TGCAGCGTCCGGGCAGGGGTCAGCTCCTACGAGCAGTACTTC. Translating it yields CSVRAGVSSYEQYF.

The rearrangement links TRBV4-2 to TRBJ2-7; TRBD2 agrees at 13 bases. This CDR3 spans 19 amino acids. V shed 2 bases and J 2 bases; nucleotides not matched to a gene: 12. CDR1 and CDR2 from the germline V gene are LGHNA and YNFKEQ. The DNA for the CDR3 is TGTGCCAGCAGCCAACAAGTAACCGGGACTAGCGGGGTGCCCTACGAGCAGTACTTC. Protein sequence: CASSQQVTGTSGVPYEQYF.

The chain links TRBV4-3 to TRBJ1-1; possible D gene TRBD1, 6 bases. The CDR3 extends over 13 amino acids. Germline assignment: CDR1 LGHNA and CDR2 YSLEER. Deletions cut 1 base from V and 3 bases from J, with 6 bases between. The CDR3 reads CASSQAGDTEAFF. In DNA form, the CDR3 reads TGCGCCAGCAGCCAAGCAGGGGACACTGAAGCTTTCTTT.

The gene calls are TRBV25-1 and TRBJ1-3; D call uncertain. The CDR3 has 16 amino acids. V lost 4 bases, J lost 0 bases, and 13 bases lay in between. CDR1 and CDR2 (germline): MGHDK, SYGVNS. This CDR3 reads CASSARVPTSGNTIYF. The CDR3 DNA reads TGTGCCAGCAGTGCTCGAGTGCCGACCTCTGGAAACACCATATATTTT.